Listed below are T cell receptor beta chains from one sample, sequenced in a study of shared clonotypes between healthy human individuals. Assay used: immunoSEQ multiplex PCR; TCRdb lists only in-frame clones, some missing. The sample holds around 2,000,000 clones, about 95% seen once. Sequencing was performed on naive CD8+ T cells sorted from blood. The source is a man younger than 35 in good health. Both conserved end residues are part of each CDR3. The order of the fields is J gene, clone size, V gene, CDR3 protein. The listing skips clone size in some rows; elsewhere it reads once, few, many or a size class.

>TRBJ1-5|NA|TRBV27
CASHSGTGHQPQHF
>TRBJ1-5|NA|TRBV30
CAWSEGSQSNQPQHF
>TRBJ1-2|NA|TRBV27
CASSLVAGNYGYTF
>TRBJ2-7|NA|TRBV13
CASSRSGTGLPEQYF
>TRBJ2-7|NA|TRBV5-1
CASSLPLAPTDYEQYF
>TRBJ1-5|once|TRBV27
CASSPGLPNQPQHF
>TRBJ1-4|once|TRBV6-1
CASSVTTGSGRIGTNEKLFF
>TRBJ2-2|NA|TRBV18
CASSPRRTVDGELFF
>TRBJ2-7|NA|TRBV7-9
CASSDPGTDPYEQYF
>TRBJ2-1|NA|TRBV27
CASSITGGLSNNEQFF
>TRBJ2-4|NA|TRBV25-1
CASSEADGEGTKNIQYF
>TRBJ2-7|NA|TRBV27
CASSYTGPSYEQYF
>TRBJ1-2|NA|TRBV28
CASSFQGIINYGYTF
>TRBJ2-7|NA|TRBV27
CASSPVSHYEQYF
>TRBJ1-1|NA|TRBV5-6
CASSLSDSLNTEAFF
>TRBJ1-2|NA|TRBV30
CAWSLTVNYGYTF
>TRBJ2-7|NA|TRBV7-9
CASSPPGLAGANEQYF
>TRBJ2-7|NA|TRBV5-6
CASSFGRDSLSYEQYF
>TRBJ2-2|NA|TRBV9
CASSPRDRETTGELFF
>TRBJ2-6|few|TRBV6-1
CASSEMGSAGANVLTF
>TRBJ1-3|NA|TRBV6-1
CASSVTGSGPATIYF
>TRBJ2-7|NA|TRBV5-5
CASSKDGELTYEQYF
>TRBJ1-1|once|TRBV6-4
CASSDSQNTEAFF
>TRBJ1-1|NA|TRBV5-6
CASSPSNTEAFF
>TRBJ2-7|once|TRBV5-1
CASQGGSEQYF
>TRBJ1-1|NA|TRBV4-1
CASSQGTEGRDTEAFF
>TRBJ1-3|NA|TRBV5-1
CASSLDGDSGNTIYF
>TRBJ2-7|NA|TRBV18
CASPKDPTFSPYEQYF
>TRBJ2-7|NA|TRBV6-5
CASSYGDQGAYEQYF
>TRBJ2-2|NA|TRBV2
CASNYVTGELFF
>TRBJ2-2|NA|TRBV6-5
CASSAGTGGTGELFF
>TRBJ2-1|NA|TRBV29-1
CSVVSGVSEQFF
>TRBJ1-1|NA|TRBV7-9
CASRITGEDTEAFF
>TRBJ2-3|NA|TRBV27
CASTRSGWGTDTQYF